Reported below is one TCR beta chain. The antigen it recognizes is unknown. Base qualities are missing; no much larger clone stands one base away. This sample is part of a study of identical twins (dated by TCRdb to the mid-2010s). Notes on the research overall: To test whether fetal clonotypes persist, this study deep-sequenced TCR alpha and beta repertoires from monozygotic twins, from unrelated adults of various ages, and from cord blood. To rule out contamination, the twin experiments were replicated at different times with different library preparation protocols. Points the paper makes about the study in general: Invariant T cells such as MAIT and iNKT could partly confound zero-insertion analyses, though diverse VJ usage argued against this for most clonotypes. Because the same donors could not be followed over many years, the conclusions relied on cross-sectional statistical analysis. Recombination models systematically underestimated out-of-frame TCR alpha sharing in monozygotic twins but agreed with sharing between unrelated individuals. The excess sharing between twins in beta out-of-frame sequences was weaker because fewer shared sequences reduced the signal-to-noise ratio. Fewer insertions were carried by abundant cord blood beta clonotypes, a similar but weaker trend appeared in young adult naive repertoires, and no such trend appeared in memory repertoires. Compared with coincidental sharing between unrelated individuals, out-of-frame TCR alpha sequences shared between twins had an excess of sequences with low generation probability.

All donors were healthy Caucasians. Three pairs of female monozygotic twins, all aged roughly 18 to 29 years, were included in the twin cohort. RNA for TCR libraries was isolated from peripheral blood mononuclear cells. Library prep was done by 5' RACE. Instrument on record: Illumina HiSeq 2000. A universal primer binding site was introduced by template switching, and a unique molecular identifier was present in the final cDNA, enabling accurate counting of TCR cDNA molecules. First-strand cDNA for TCR alpha and beta chains was synthesized from specific primers in the conserved constant-segment region. To control for contamination, each cDNA library was double barcoded with a SMART-Mk sample barcode plus Illumina barcodes. TruSeq adapter sequences along with Illumina sample barcodes were introduced in two successive PCR steps. TCR alpha and beta cDNA libraries were sequenced on the Illumina HiSeq platform with custom primers. On the study's bioinformatics: MiGEC was used to process raw reads and extract unique molecular identifiers, and MiXCR was used to find CDR3 positions. For each individual, recombination models were inferred using an EM algorithm with the repgenHMM and IGoR tools. The tcR package in R was used for shared clonotype analysis, with sharing normalized by the product of cloneset sizes. Out-of-frame nonproductive sequences were analyzed to study raw recombination free of thymic and clonal selection effects. TCRdb's own reprocessing of the public reads used fastp at Q25 and MiXCR and kept productive beta chains. Each entry merges the rows of one CDR3 protein and shows their most common DNA and genes. TCRdb, not the original authors, processed these V and J calls. Within this sample are under 800,000 distinct CDR3 sequences, with around 21% of them counted one time only. The ten largest clonotypes hold 4% to 4.5% of the sample.

Via the germline V gene (reference sequence), CDR1 is DFQATT and CDR2 SNEGSKA. CDR3 length: 13 amino acids, cysteine to phenylalanine. Of all the DNA, just the CDR3 is kept, 39 bases in frame from base 1. These same data were also listed under a study on T cells expressing NK-cell markers. Looking at the second paper: TCR beta-chain repertoires were profiled in sorted CD3+CD56+NKG2C+, CD3+CD56+NKG2C- and CD3+CD56-NKG2C+ T-cell subsets from fewer than 10 donors. Among the eight sequenced donors, only one was HCMV-seronegative, while the other seven were HCMV-seropositive. To restrict sorting to alphabetaTCR-expressing T cells, an anti-gammadeltaTCR antibody was added in several experiments. In over five donors, the dominant CD3+CD56+NKG2C+ clonotypes were found to rank among the top 10 CD8+ clonotypes and to make up about 1.0-7.0% of CD8+ T cells. Those dominant clonotypes were again the most abundant among CD3+CD56-NKG2C+ cells in a handful of donors, at about 25-65%. It remained unclear whether the expanded NKG2C-expressing T cell clones were specific for HCMV antigens. Randomly selected healthy volunteers, three men and five women, were used as the eight sequenced donors. HCMV serostatus was determined by detecting HCMV-specific IgG in serum with a commercial ELISA kit. For over 5 donors, bulk peripheral blood T-cell repertoires were additionally sequenced from unsorted PBMC. MIGEC was used to demultiplex reads and group reads by UMI, and MiTCR was used to assemble and quantify clonotypes. To remove erroneous sequences, TCR cDNA sequences were retained only when supported by two or more reads. The tcR package was used for downstream repertoire analysis, and clonotypes were matched between fractions using CDR3 nucleotide sequence together with V segment. Antigen specificity was annotated against VDJdb with VDJmatch, allowing one amino acid substitution in CDR3.

This clonotype was obtained from a woman in her late teens or twenties in good health. The sequencing sample was made of PBMCs. The chain uses TRBV20-1 and TRBJ1-1; D gene: possibly TRBD1, on 6 matching bases. The DNA is as follows: TGCAGCGAGAGACCCGGGGGGCATACTGAAGCTTTCTTT. Its protein product is CSERPGGHTEAFF.